This T cell receptor (beta chain) was identified during a study of early T cells in non-severe SARS-CoV-2 infection. This clonotype was picked up a small number of times. TCRdb re-called the 5' RACE reads with MiXCR, one entry per CDR3 protein. Among nearly 45,000 distinct CDR3 sequences listed, around 10% were seen once. This CDR3 has 12 residues. Trimming shortened V by 5 bases and J by 1 base, and 8 bases separated the two germline ends. CDR1 is DFQATT and CDR2 is SNEGSKA in the germline V gene (reference sequence). The clonotype originates from an adult who was a healthcare worker with PCR-confirmed SARS-CoV-2 infection or an uninfected control (not recorded which). This chain uses TRBV20-1 with TRBJ1-1; D call uncertain. Sequenced sample: whole blood. The chain's CDR3 is CSAEISNTEAFF. For the CDR3, the DNA is TGCAGTGCTGAAATCTCGAACACTGAAGCTTTCTTT.